This T cell receptor beta chain was found in a study of cytomegalovirus exposure and HLA in healthy donors. Study findings and constraints: No immune exposure information besides CMV serostatus was available. What a later analysis reportedly showed was that an Asian-associated ancestry cluster had fewer N-insertions than the roughly 670-donor mean. Association of a missense DCLRE1C variant with TCR beta V- and J-gene trimming was reported in a later analysis.

In its sample, this clone was seen a few times. Its antigen remains unknown. The germline gives CDR1 SGHTA, CDR2 FQGNSA. V lost 4 bases, J lost 6 bases, and 7 bases lay in between. This CDR3 contains 13 residues. PCR employed 60 Vbeta and 13 Jbeta primers. The table came from immunoSEQ multiplex PCR; TCRdb's copy has only in-frame clones and leaves some out. The sample lists approximately 110,000 clones, approximately 80% occurring once. The sequence was obtained from a female donor in good health and CMV-seropositive. Sequencing input: PBMCs. The chain has TRBV7-2 and TRBJ1-6; no definite D call. Written as DNA, the CDR3 is TGTGCCAGCAGCTCAACAGTTAATTCACCCCTCCACTTT. It specifies CASSSTVNSPLHF.